Listed below are T cell receptor beta chains from one sample, sequenced in a study of T cell responses to AZD1222 COVID-19 vaccine. Method: immunoSEQ multiplex PCR; TCRdb's copy keeps in-frame clones and lacks some. This table holds about 100,000 clones, 75% to 95% found once. The input for sequencing was peripheral blood, taken on day 0 of AZD1222 vaccination. These TCRs come from an adult in good health. Both conserved end residues are part of each CDR3. Each record gives: D gene, clone size, V gene, J gene, CDR3 protein, CDR3 DNA. D genes are given only for firm matches. The size of a clone is reported for some rows only, either as once, few or many, or as a class for expanded clones.

D gene: .
clone size: .
V gene: TRBV5-1
J gene: TRBJ1-1
CDR3 protein: CASSLQDPSTEAFF
CDR3 DNA: TGCGCCAGCAGCTTGCAGGACCCCTCCACTGAAGCTTTCTTT

D gene: .
clone size: .
V gene: TRBV5-4
J gene: TRBJ1-6
CDR3 protein: CASSLVGSPLHF
CDR3 DNA: TGTGCCAGCAGCTTGGTTGGTTCACCCCTCCACTTT

D gene: .
clone size: .
V gene: TRBV28
J gene: TRBJ1-6
CDR3 protein: CASSFGLFNSPLHF
CDR3 DNA: TGTGCCAGCAGTTTCGGACTCTTTAATTCACCCCTCCACTTT

D gene: .
clone size: .
V gene: TRBV5-1
J gene: TRBJ1-1
CDR3 protein: CASSLSAENTEAFF
CDR3 DNA: TGCGCCAGCAGCTTGTCGGCAGAGAACACTGAAGCTTTCTTT

D gene: .
clone size: .
V gene: TRBV6-5
J gene: TRBJ1-4
CDR3 protein: CASLVGPLSEKLFF
CDR3 DNA: TGTGCCAGCCTAGTCGGACCTTTAAGTGAAAAACTGTTTTTT

D gene: .
clone size: few
V gene: TRBV6-5
J gene: TRBJ1-1
CDR3 protein: CASSPGNTEAFF
CDR3 DNA: TGTGCCAGCAGTCCGGGAAACACTGAAGCTTTCTTT

D gene: TRBD2
clone size: .
V gene: TRBV28
J gene: TRBJ2-7
CDR3 protein: CASSLAGGVYEQYF
CDR3 DNA: TGTGCCAGCAGCCTAGCGGGGGGCGTATACGAGCAGTACTTC

D gene: .
clone size: once
V gene: TRBV5-1
J gene: TRBJ2-6
CDR3 protein: CASSSSSGANVLTF
CDR3 DNA: TGCGCCAGCAGCTCGAGCTCTGGGGCCAACGTCCTGACTTTC

D gene: .
clone size: .
V gene: TRBV2
J gene: TRBJ2-6
CDR3 protein: CASSEQGPSGANVLTF
CDR3 DNA: TGTGCCAGCAGTGAACAGGGACCCTCTGGGGCCAACGTCCTGACTTTC

D gene: .
clone size: .
V gene: TRBV7-9
J gene: TRBJ1-3
CDR3 protein: CASSFSHTTSGNTIYF
CDR3 DNA: TGTGCCAGCAGCTTTTCCCATACAACCTCTGGAAACACCATATATTTT

D gene: .
clone size: .
V gene: TRBV3-1/TRBV3-2
J gene: TRBJ2-7
CDR3 protein: CASSQEDYEQYF
CDR3 DNA: TGTGCCAGCAGCCAGGAGGACTACGAGCAGTACTTC

D gene: TRBD1
clone size: .
V gene: TRBV5-1
J gene: TRBJ2-7
CDR3 protein: CASSKTGPYEQYF
CDR3 DNA: TGCGCCAGCAGCAAGACAGGGCCCTACGAGCAGTACTTC

D gene: .
clone size: .
V gene: TRBV5-4
J gene: TRBJ1-6
CDR3 protein: CASSLQSSYNSPLHF
CDR3 DNA: TGTGCCAGCAGCTTGCAAAGCTCCTATAATTCACCCCTCCACTTT

D gene: TRBD1
clone size: .
V gene: TRBV6-6
J gene: TRBJ2-7
CDR3 protein: CASSYSTGAIYEQYF
CDR3 DNA: TGTGCCAGCAGTTACTCCACAGGGGCCATCTACGAGCAGTACTTC

D gene: .
clone size: .
V gene: TRBV27
J gene: TRBJ2-6
CDR3 protein: CASRPVPGRSGANVLTF
CDR3 DNA: TGTGCCAGCAGACCAGTCCCGGGCAGGTCTGGGGCCAACGTCCTGACTTTC

D gene: .
clone size: .
V gene: TRBV5-1
J gene: TRBJ1-6
CDR3 protein: CASTPAGDESSPLHF
CDR3 DNA: TGCGCCAGCACCCCGGCCGGGGACGAAAGTTCACCCCTCCACTTT

D gene: .
clone size: .
V gene: TRBV19
J gene: TRBJ1-2
CDR3 protein: CASNAGAFYGYTF
CDR3 DNA: TGTGCCAGTAATGCCGGGGCCTTCTATGGCTACACCTTC

D gene: .
clone size: once
V gene: TRBV18
J gene: TRBJ1-1
CDR3 protein: CASSGAGGMMNTEAFF
CDR3 DNA: TGTGCCAGCTCTGGGGCGGGGGGTATGATGAACACTGAAGCTTTCTTT

D gene: TRBD1
clone size: once
V gene: TRBV30
J gene: TRBJ1-2
CDR3 protein: CASAGGGGYTF
CDR3 DNA: TGTGCCTCCGCAGGGGGTGGTGGCTACACCTTC

D gene: .
clone size: .
V gene: TRBV5-6
J gene: TRBJ1-2
CDR3 protein: CASSLVGGHSYGYTF
CDR3 DNA: TGTGCCAGCAGCTTGGTGGGGGGGCACAGTTATGGCTACACCTTC

D gene: .
clone size: .
V gene: TRBV5-1
J gene: TRBJ1-1
CDR3 protein: CASSLGEGRTEAFF
CDR3 DNA: TGCGCCAGCAGCTTGGGGGAGGGCCGCACTGAAGCTTTCTTT

D gene: .
clone size: .
V gene: TRBV10-3
J gene: TRBJ1-1
CDR3 protein: CAISESTENTEAFF
CDR3 DNA: TGTGCCATCAGTGAGTCGACCGAGAACACTGAAGCTTTCTTT

D gene: .
clone size: once
V gene: TRBV6-5
J gene: TRBJ2-5
CDR3 protein: CASSLWQDRSETQYF
CDR3 DNA: TGTGCCAGCAGCCTCTGGCAGGATCGGTCTGAGACCCAGTACTTC

D gene: TRBD1
clone size: .
V gene: TRBV9
J gene: TRBJ1-2
CDR3 protein: CASSVVAGGGYTF
CDR3 DNA: TGTGCCAGCAGCGTAGTGGCAGGGGGCGGCTACACCTTC

D gene: TRBD1
clone size: .
V gene: TRBV7-8
J gene: TRBJ1-1
CDR3 protein: CASSPETGLTEAFF
CDR3 DNA: TGTGCCAGCAGCCCGGAGACAGGGCTCACTGAAGCTTTCTTT

D gene: .
clone size: .
V gene: TRBV14
J gene: TRBJ2-2
CDR3 protein: CASRLQGNTGELFF
CDR3 DNA: TGTGCCAGCAGGCTTCAGGGGAACACCGGGGAGCTGTTTTTT

D gene: TRBD1
clone size: .
V gene: TRBV11-2
J gene: TRBJ1-2
CDR3 protein: CASSPGQGGGYTF
CDR3 DNA: TGTGCCAGCAGCCCGGGACAGGGGGGAGGCTACACCTTC

D gene: TRBD1
clone size: .
V gene: TRBV2
J gene: TRBJ1-3
CDR3 protein: CASSGTGGGNTIYF
CDR3 DNA: TGTGCCAGCAGTGGGACAGGGGGTGGAAACACCATATATTTT

D gene: .
clone size: .
V gene: TRBV18
J gene: TRBJ1-3
CDR3 protein: CASSSSRDISGNTIYF
CDR3 DNA: TGTGCCAGCTCATCGTCCCGGGACATCTCTGGAAACACCATATATTTT

D gene: TRBD1
clone size: .
V gene: TRBV6-2/TRBV6-3
J gene: TRBJ2-6
CDR3 protein: CASTPTRTGFGANVLTF
CDR3 DNA: TGTGCCAGCACCCCGACCAGGACAGGGTTTGGGGCCAACGTCCTGACTTTC

D gene: TRBD2
clone size: .
V gene: TRBV3-1/TRBV3-2
J gene: TRBJ2-1
CDR3 protein: CASSQDTSGGLNEQFF
CDR3 DNA: TGTGCCAGCAGCCAAGATACTAGCGGGGGGCTCAATGAGCAGTTCTTC

D gene: TRBD1
clone size: .
V gene: TRBV28
J gene: TRBJ2-3
CDR3 protein: CASSPDRVTDTQYF
CDR3 DNA: TGTGCCAGCAGTCCAGACAGGGTCACAGATACGCAGTATTTT

D gene: .
clone size: .
V gene: TRBV27
J gene: TRBJ1-2
CDR3 protein: CASSPTWGSDGYTF
CDR3 DNA: TGTGCCAGCAGTCCCACCTGGGGGTCGGATGGCTACACCTTC

D gene: .
clone size: .
V gene: TRBV9
J gene: TRBJ1-2
CDR3 protein: CASSVGVANYGYTF
CDR3 DNA: TGTGCCAGCAGCGTTGGGGTCGCTAACTATGGCTACACCTTC

D gene: .
clone size: .
V gene: TRBV5-1
J gene: TRBJ2-7
CDR3 protein: CASSLRSQGLSYEQYF
CDR3 DNA: TGCGCCAGCAGCTTGAGGTCCCAGGGCCTCTCCTACGAGCAGTACTTC

D gene: .
clone size: .
V gene: TRBV6-5
J gene: TRBJ2-7
CDR3 protein: CASSYSGARTYEQYF
CDR3 DNA: TGTGCCAGCAGTTACTCAGGGGCGAGAACCTACGAGCAGTACTTC

D gene: .
clone size: once
V gene: TRBV18
J gene: TRBJ1-1
CDR3 protein: CASSLQSNTEAFF
CDR3 DNA: TGTGCCAGCTCATTGCAGTCGAACACTGAAGCTTTCTTT

D gene: .
clone size: .
V gene: TRBV27
J gene: TRBJ2-5
CDR3 protein: CASSTRGLWETQYF
CDR3 DNA: TGTGCCAGCAGCACCCGCGGGTTATGGGAGACCCAGTACTTC

D gene: .
clone size: once
V gene: TRBV11-2
J gene: TRBJ2-7
CDR3 protein: CASSLAGGSGEQYF
CDR3 DNA: TGTGCCAGCAGCTTAGCTGGGGGCTCAGGGGAGCAGTACTTC

D gene: TRBD2
clone size: .
V gene: TRBV3-1/TRBV3-2
J gene: TRBJ2-7
CDR3 protein: CASSQEYGEGYEQYF
CDR3 DNA: TGTGCCAGCAGCCAAGAATATGGGGAGGGCTACGAGCAGTACTTC